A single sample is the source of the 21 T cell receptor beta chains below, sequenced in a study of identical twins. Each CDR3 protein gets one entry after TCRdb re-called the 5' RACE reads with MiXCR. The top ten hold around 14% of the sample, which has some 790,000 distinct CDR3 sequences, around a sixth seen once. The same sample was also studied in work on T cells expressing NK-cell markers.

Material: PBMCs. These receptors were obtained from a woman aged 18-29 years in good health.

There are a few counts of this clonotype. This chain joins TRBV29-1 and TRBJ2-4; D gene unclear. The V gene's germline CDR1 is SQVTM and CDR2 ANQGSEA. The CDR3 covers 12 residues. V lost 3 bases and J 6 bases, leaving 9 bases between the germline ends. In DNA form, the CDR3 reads TGCAGCGTTGAGCTAGACGGAAACATTCAGTACTTC. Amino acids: CSVELDGNIQYF.

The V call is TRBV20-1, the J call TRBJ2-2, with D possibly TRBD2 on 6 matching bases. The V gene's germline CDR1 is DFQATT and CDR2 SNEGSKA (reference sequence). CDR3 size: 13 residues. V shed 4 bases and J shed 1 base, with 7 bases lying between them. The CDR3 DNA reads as TGCAGTGCTATCGGGGGGAACACCGGGGAGCTGTTTTTT. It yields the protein CSAIGGNTGELFF.

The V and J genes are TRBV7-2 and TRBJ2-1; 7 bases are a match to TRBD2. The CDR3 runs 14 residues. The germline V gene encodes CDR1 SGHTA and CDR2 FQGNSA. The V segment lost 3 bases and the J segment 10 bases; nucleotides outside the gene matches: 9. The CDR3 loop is CASSLNTAGDEQFF. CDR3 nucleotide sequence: TGTGCCAGCAGCTTGAATACGGCGGGAGACGAGCAGTTCTTC.

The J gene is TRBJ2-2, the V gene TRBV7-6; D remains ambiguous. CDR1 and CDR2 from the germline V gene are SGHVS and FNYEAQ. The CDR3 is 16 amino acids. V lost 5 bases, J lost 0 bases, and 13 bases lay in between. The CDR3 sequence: CASSPTGGSNTGELFF. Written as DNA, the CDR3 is TGTGCCAGCAGCCCGACGGGTGGATCGAACACCGGGGAGCTGTTTTTT. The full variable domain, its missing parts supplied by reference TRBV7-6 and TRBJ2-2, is GAGVSQSPRYKVTKRGQDVALRCDPISGHVSLYWYRQALGQGPEFLTYFNYEAQQDKSGLPNDRFSAERPEGSISTLTIQRTEQRDSAMYRCASSPTGGSNTGELFFGEGSRLTVL.

For the CDR3, the DNA is TGTGCCAGTCTAGGGACAGATTCCTACGAGCAGTACTTC. Translation: CASLGTDSYEQYF. V and J are TRBV6-6 and TRBJ2-7, with 7 positions matching TRBD1. Trimming took 9 bases from V and 1 from J; bases not matched to a gene: 6. CDR1 and CDR2 (germline): MNHNY, SVGAGI (reference sequence). This CDR3 has 13 amino acids.

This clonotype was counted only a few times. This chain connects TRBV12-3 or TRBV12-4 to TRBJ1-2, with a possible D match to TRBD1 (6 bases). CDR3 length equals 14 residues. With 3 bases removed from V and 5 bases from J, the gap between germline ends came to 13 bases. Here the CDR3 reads CASSLQGMRYGYTF. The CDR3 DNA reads TGTGCCAGCAGTTTGCAGGGGATGAGATATGGCTACACCTTC.

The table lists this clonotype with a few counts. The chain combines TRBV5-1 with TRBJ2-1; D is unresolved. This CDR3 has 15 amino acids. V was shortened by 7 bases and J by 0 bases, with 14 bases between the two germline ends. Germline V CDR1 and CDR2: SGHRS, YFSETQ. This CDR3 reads CASFEGPNSYNEQFF. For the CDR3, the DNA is TGCGCCAGCTTTGAAGGGCCAAACTCCTACAATGAGCAGTTCTTC.

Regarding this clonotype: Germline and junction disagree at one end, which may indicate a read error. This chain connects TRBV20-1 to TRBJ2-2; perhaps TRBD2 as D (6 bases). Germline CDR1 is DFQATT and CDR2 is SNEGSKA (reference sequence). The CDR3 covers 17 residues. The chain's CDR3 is CCARDRVGSGPTGELFF. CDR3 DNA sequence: TGCTGTGCTAGAGATCGAGTCGGAAGCGGGCCCACCGGGGAGCTGTTTTTT.

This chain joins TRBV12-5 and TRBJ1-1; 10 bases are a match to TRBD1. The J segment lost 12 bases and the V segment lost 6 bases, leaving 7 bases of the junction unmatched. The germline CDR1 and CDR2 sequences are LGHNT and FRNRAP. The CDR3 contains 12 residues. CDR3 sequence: CASGPGQGVSFF. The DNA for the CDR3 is TGTGCTAGTGGACCCGGACAGGGGGTCTCTTTCTTT.

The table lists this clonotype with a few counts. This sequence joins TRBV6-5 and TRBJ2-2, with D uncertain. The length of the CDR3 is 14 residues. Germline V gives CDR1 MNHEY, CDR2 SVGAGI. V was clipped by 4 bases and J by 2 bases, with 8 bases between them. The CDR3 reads CASSSNPNTGELFF. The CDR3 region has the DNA TGTGCCAGCAGTTCAAACCCCAACACCGGGGAGCTGTTTTTT.

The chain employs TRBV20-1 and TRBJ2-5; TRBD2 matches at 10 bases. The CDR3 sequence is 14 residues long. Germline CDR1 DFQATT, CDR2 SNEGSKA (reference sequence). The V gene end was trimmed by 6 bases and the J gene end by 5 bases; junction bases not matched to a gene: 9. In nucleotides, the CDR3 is TGCAGTGCACGGCGACCTAGCGGGGGCGAGACCCAGTACTTC. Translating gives CSARRPSGGETQYF.

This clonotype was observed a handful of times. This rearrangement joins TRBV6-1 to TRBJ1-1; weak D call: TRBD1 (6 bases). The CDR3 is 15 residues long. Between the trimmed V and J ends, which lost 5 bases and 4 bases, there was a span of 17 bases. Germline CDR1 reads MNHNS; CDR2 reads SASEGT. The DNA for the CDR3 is TGTGCCAGCAGTCCACGAGGGGGGAAGGGCACTGAAGCTTTCTTT. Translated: CASSPRGGKGTEAFF.

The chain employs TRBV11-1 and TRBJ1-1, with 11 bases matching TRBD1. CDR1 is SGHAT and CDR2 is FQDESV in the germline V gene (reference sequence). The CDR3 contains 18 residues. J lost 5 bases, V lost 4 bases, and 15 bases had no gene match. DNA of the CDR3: TGTGCCAGCAGCTCCCTCAGGCGGACAGGGGGCATGAGAACTGAAGCTTTCTTT. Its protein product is CASSSLRRTGGMRTEAFF.

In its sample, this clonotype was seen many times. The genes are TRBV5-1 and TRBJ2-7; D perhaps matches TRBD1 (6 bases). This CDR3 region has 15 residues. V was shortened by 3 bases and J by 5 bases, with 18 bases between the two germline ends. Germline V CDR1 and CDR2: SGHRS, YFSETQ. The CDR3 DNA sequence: TGCGCCAGCAGCTATGACCCCCGGGACACCAACGAGCAGTACTTC. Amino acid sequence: CASSYDPRDTNEQYF.

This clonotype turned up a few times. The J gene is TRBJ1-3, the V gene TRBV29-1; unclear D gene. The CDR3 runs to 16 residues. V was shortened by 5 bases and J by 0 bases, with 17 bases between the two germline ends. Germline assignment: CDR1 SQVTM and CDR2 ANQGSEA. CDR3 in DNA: TGCAGCGTTTTTCTAATAGGCGAGCGCTCTGGAAACACCATATATTTT. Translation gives CSVFLIGERSGNTIYF.

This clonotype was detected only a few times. The CDR3 region has the DNA TGTGCCAGCAGTCTGGGGGACAGGGTAAACACTGAAGCTTTCTTT. It encodes CASSLGDRVNTEAFF. The chain recombines TRBV12-3 or TRBV12-4 with TRBJ1-1; 9 bases are shared with TRBD1. The CDR3 has 15 amino acids. V lost 5 bases to trimming and J lost 2 bases; unmatched junction nucleotides: 6.

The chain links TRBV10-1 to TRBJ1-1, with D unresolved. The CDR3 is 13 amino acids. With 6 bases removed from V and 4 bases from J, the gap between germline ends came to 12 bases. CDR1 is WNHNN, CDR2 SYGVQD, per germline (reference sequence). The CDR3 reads CASSDSGGTEAFF. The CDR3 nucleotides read TGCGCCAGCAGCGATTCGGGTGGCACTGAAGCTTTCTTT.

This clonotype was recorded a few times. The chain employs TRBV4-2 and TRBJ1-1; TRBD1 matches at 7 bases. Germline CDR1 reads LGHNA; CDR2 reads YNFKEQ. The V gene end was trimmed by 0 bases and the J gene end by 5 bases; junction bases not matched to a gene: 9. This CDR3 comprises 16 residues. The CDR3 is CASSQETGSVGTEAFF. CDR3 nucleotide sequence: TGTGCCAGCAGCCAAGAGACAGGGAGTGTGGGAACTGAAGCTTTCTTT.

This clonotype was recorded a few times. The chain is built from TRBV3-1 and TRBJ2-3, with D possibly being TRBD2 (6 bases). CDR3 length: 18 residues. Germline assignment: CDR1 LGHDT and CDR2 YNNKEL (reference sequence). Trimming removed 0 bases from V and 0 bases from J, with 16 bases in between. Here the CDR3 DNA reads TGTGCCAGCAGCCAAGAGTTAAGAAGCCTAGCGAGCACAGATACGCAGTATTTT. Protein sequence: CASSQELRSLASTDTQYF.

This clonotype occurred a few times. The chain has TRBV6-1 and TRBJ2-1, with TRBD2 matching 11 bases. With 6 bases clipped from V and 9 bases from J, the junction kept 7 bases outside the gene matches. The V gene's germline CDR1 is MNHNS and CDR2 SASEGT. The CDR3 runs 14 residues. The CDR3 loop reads CASRMGLAAGEQFF. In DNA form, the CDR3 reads TGTGCCAGCAGAATGGGACTAGCGGCCGGTGAGCAGTTCTTC.

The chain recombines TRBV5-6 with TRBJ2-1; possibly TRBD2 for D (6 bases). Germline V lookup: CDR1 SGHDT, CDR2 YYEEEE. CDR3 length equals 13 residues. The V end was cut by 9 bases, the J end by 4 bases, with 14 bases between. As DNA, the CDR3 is TGTGCCACCAAGACCCGGGAGTACAATGAGCAGTTCTTC. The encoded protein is CATKTREYNEQFF.